The 13 T cell receptor beta chains reported below all come from one sample, sequenced in a study of T-cell memory formation after mild COVID-19. TCRdb re-called the 5' RACE reads with MiXCR, one entry per CDR3 protein. The table includes approximately 260,000 distinct CDR3 sequences, over 15% detected once. The sequenced material came from PBMCs or a T cell subset sorted from them (not recorded which). These receptors were obtained from a young man who had mild COVID-19 (a few samples of this study predate the infection). Cell type and time point are not known.

This clonotype was found a few times. The gene calls are TRBV11-2 and TRBJ1-4, with a tentative D call TRBD1 (5 bases). The germline V gene encodes CDR1 SGHAT and CDR2 FQNNGV. The CDR3 runs to 16 residues. V was cut by 4 bases and J by 7 bases, with 19 bases left in between. DNA for the CDR3: TGTGCCAGCAGCTCGGGGGTCCAGGGTGGAGGTGAAAAACTGTTTTTT. Encoded protein: CASSSGVQGGGEKLFF.

V usage is TRBV7-2 and J usage is TRBJ1-1, with D tentatively TRBD1 (6 bases). CDR1 SGHTA and CDR2 FQGNSA come from the germline V gene. The V gene lost 4 bases and the J gene lost 2 bases, with 11 bases spanning the gap. The CDR3 length is 14 residues. In DNA form, the CDR3 reads TGTGCCAGCAGCTCGGACAGTTTCAACACTGAAGCTTTCTTT. This gives the protein CASSSDSFNTEAFF.

This clonotype was seen at least ten times. The V call is TRBV6-6, the J call TRBJ2-7; tentatively, D is TRBD1 or TRBD2 (6 bases each). Germline lookup yields CDR1 MNHNY and CDR2 SVGAGI (reference sequence). The CDR3 loop spans 14 amino acids. Trimming left V 7 bases short and J 6 bases short, with 19 bases between. This chain's CDR3 is CASKSHGGLGEQYF. In nucleotides, the CDR3 is TGTGCCAGCAAGTCGCATGGGGGGCTGGGCGAGCAGTACTTC.

This chain links TRBV7-2 with TRBJ1-2; no clear D. The CDR3 spans 13 residues. V lost 3 bases and J 8 bases, leaving 13 bases between the germline ends. Germline V CDR1 and CDR2: SGHTA, FQGNSA. As DNA, the CDR3 is TGTGCCAGCAGCTTGGGGAGGACGGGAGGCTACACCTTC. It codes for CASSLGRTGGYTF.

Ten or more counts support this clonotype. Here the CDR3 reads CASSLGGTTEAFF. The CDR3 nucleotides are TGTGCCAGCAGCTTAGGGGGTACCACTGAAGCTTTCTTT. V is TRBV11-2 and J is TRBJ1-1; D call uncertain. The V end lost 1 base, the J end lost 4 bases, and 7 bases lay between the germline ends. Germline CDR1 SGHAT, CDR2 FQNNGV. CDR3 length equals 13 residues.

The table lists this clonotype with a few counts. The chain combines TRBV25-1 with TRBJ1-2, with TRBD1 matching 10 bases. The V segment lost 8 bases and the J segment 6 bases; nucleotides outside the gene matches: 6. The CDR3 spans 13 residues. CDR1 and CDR2 (germline): MGHDK, SYGVNS. The CDR3 DNA is TGTGCCAGCCAGACAGGGGGCGGTCATGGCTACACCTTC. It is translated as CASQTGGGHGYTF.

The chain employs TRBV7-2 and TRBJ1-4, with 10 positions matching TRBD1. The CDR3 extends over 14 amino acids. Looked up from germline, CDR1 is SGHTA and CDR2 is FQGNSA. V was clipped by 6 bases and J by 8 bases; unmatched bases: 6. CDR3 sequence: CASSPDRGHEKLFF. The DNA for the CDR3 is TGTGCCAGCAGTCCTGACAGGGGGCACGAAAAACTGTTTTTT.

This clonotype was recorded at least ten times. The chain is built from TRBV19 and TRBJ1-2, with D tentatively TRBD1 (6 bases). The CDR3 extends over 13 amino acids. Germline V CDR1 and CDR2: LNHDA, SQIVND (reference sequence). The ends were cut back, 6 bases at V and 7 bases at J, with 15 bases in the middle. CDR3 protein: CASRTGLVAGYTF. The CDR3 DNA sequence: TGTGCCAGTAGAACAGGGCTCGTTGCTGGCTACACCTTC. Drawing the rest from reference TRBV19 and TRBJ1-2, the complete variable domain is DGGITQSPKYLFRKEGQNVTLSCEQNLNHDAMYWYRQDPGQGLRLIYYSQIVNDFQKGDIAEGYSVSREKKESFPLTVTSAQKNPTAFYLCASRTGLVAGYTFGSGTRLTVV.

The chain is built from TRBV29-1 and TRBJ2-3; D remains unclear. The germline CDR1 and CDR2 sequences are SQVTM and ANQGSEA. The CDR3 runs 11 residues. The V and J ends lost 6 bases and 0 bases respectively, with 4 bases between them. CDR3 in amino acids: CSVSSTDTQYF. The CDR3 DNA sequence: TGCAGCGTGTCGAGCACAGATACGCAGTATTTT.

This clonotype has a handful of counts. The chain carries TRBV12-3 or TRBV12-4 and TRBJ2-7; 9 nucleotides line up with TRBD1. The V gene end was trimmed by 5 bases and the J gene end by 7 bases; junction bases not matched to a gene: 6. The CDR3 contains 13 residues. CDR3 nucleotides: TGTGCCAGCAGTCCCGGACAGGGGCTTGAGCAGTACTTC. Translation: CASSPGQGLEQYF.

There are a few counts of this clonotype. The chain joins TRBV18 to TRBJ1-6; TRBD1 agrees at 8 bases. The CDR3 contains 14 residues. Germline trimming cut 3 bases from V and 13 bases from J; bases unmatched to any gene: 8. From germline, CDR1 is KGHSH and CDR2 LQKENI. As DNA, the CDR3 is TGTGCCAGCTCACCCGAAGGACAGGGAACTCCCCTCCACTTT. Translation gives CASSPEGQGTPLHF.

The chain links TRBV15 to TRBJ1-1; D remains unclear. V lost 2 bases, J lost 5 bases, and 9 bases lay in between. Germline CDR1 reads LNHNV; CDR2 reads YYDKDF (reference sequence). This CDR3 region has 13 residues. The CDR3 loop reads CATSRPPGTEAFF. In DNA form, the CDR3 reads TGTGCCACCAGCAGACCCCCGGGGACTGAAGCTTTCTTT.

This clonotype has at least ten counts. This sequence joins TRBV7-2 and TRBJ2-3; D unresolved. This CDR3 contains 12 residues. Trimming took 5 bases from V and 11 from J, leaving 14 bases between them. In germline, CDR1 is SGHTA, CDR2 FQGNSA. CDR3 DNA: TGTGCCAGCAGCCCGGCCCTAGTAGGGCAGTATTTT. Its protein is CASSPALVGQYF.